This record looks at one T cell receptor (beta chain) sequence and its context. Its specificity is unknown. Libraries were UMI-labeled 5' RACE TRB cDNA. No DNA is given; TCRdb re-called the 5' RACE reads and lists each CDR3 protein once. The listing records 75,000 to 90,000 distinct CDR3 sequences. CDR1 is SNHLY, CDR2 FYNNEI, per germline. The CDR3 sequence is 15 residues long. This sample was taken from a study of CXCR3-negative and CXCR3-positive naive CD8 T cells. Study background: Across all libraries, TRB reads numbered roughly 140 million, with about 1.5 +/- 0.3 million in each library. Study results and caveats: The TRB CDR3s that CXCR3-positive naive cells carried were more hydrophobic than those of CXCR3-negative naive cells. CXCR3-negative and CXCR3-positive naive cells shared comparable TRBV-TRBJ usage, but memory cells did not. Both naive subsets showed comparably high diversity, and memory CD8+ cells showed much lower diversity.

The chain couples TRBV2 to TRBJ1-2. The source of this sequence is a human donor in good health. Some clones in this sample may be carry-over from other donors' samples. Sequencing used naive CXCR3+ CD8+ T cells from blood. As for subset: CD45RO-CCR7+CD27+CD95- naive CD8+ T cells expressing CXCR3 (TNR3+). CDR3 sequence reads: CASKICSAGIYGYTF.